This entry concerns a single T cell receptor beta chain. This clone was counted a single time. Its recognized antigen is unknown. Base qualities are missing; no much larger clone stands one base away. The donors were healthy, HIV-negative adults who had no recently reported acute infections or vaccinations. All donors were Caucasian adults living in Nashville, Tennessee, USA. CD4+ T cells were enriched through magnetic negative selection, after which naive cells were positively selected on CD45RA and the remaining negative fraction served as the memory subset. After blood collection by leukapheresis, PBMCs were isolated using Ficoll-Histopaque density gradient centrifugation and then cryopreserved in the vapor phase of liquid nitrogen. Analytical flow cytometry was used to check the purity and quantity of each magnetically sorted T cell population. Genomic DNA was isolated from each sorted fraction and quantified by UV absorbance on a Nanodrop 2000c.

This entry comes from a study of shared clonotypes between healthy human individuals (dated by TCRdb to 2020 to 2021). Background on the whole study: The cohort comprised a couple of women and three men aged 18 to 49 years. Per donor, three plates each were used for CD4 naive and CD4 memory, two for CD8 naive, and one for CD8 memory. To estimate repertoire size and how much clonotype sharing occurs between individuals, the study deeply sequenced the blood TCR repertoires of roughly 5 healthy adults. Libraries were prepared and TCR repertoires were sequenced by different laboratories using diverse techniques, in order to increase sequencing depth and limit assay-specific biases. Each donor's leukapheresis produced roughly between roughly 0.94 and 9.5 billion PBMCs. Points the paper makes about the study in general: Naive subsets generally had larger estimated clonotype richness than memory subsets. Only blood was sampled, and tissue TCR repertoires likely differ from those in blood. Sharing across a handful of donors was observed for about 4.8% of naive CD4, 3.5% of naive CD8, 2% to 2.5% of memory CD4, and roughly 0.4% of memory CD8 clonotypes. The small number of donors limited the genetic and exposure-history diversity represented. Rarefaction of sorted-subset datasets indicated incomplete sequencing despite the large sequencing depth. Compared with non-shared clonotypes, the clonotypes found in all four sorted-subset donors had higher generation probabilities. Based on pairwise subsampling, the degree of clonotype sharing among donors was expected to be affected by sequencing depth.

Using the deep immunoSEQ assay, multiplex PCR amplified TCR CDR3 regions from genomic DNA. Extracted genomic DNA from each cell subset was distributed evenly across all wells of several immunoSEQ 96-well plates, and each plate was treated as a replicate. For sorted subsets, approximately 0.2 ug of genomic DNA, equivalent to 25,000 to 30,000 T cell genomes, went into each replicate PCR. Purified libraries were quantified with a Qubit 3.0 fluorometer, sized on a Bioanalyzer 2100, and re-quantified with the KAPA Library Quantification kit. Each immunoSEQ 96-well plate was sequenced on its own single-read 150-cycle Illumina NextSeq 550 flow cell. Per the source publication's procedure: Because the immunoSEQ output held only junctional sequences and lacked quality scores, the filtering could not match the filtering applied to full-length reads. Sequences were annotated with PyIR, a Python wrapper for IgBLAST v1.9, and V/J genes and CDR3 were assigned using IMGT germline references. Reads were removed for weak V/J assignments (E-value above 1e-6), missing CDR3, stop codons, out-of-frame junctions, or ambiguous translated residues. V3J clonotypes were defined as sequences sharing an identical inferred V gene, J gene, and CDR3 amino acid sequence. Percentage overlap between repertoires was computed as shared unique clonotypes divided by the size of the smaller repertoire. Repertoire richness was assessed with RTK rarefaction, the Chao1 estimator, and Recon v2.1 estimates of unobserved clonotypes. Generation probabilities were computed with OLGA for all TCRbeta clonotypes obtained by the gDNA method from a handful of donors. TCRdb re-hosts the immuneACCESS table, in-frame sequences only. Its copies lack some clones; in the studies checked, an unresolved V gene accounts for under half of them, and the cause for the rest is not known. The V and J calls and clone size were taken over from that table, and D and trimming were inferred from the DNA. This sample holds about 670,000 clones; about two thirds were observed only once. In total, the top ten clones hold under 2% of the sample.

The germline V gene (reference sequence) sets CDR1 to LNHDA and CDR2 to SQIVND. Reading from cysteine to phenylalanine, the CDR3 counts 14 amino acids. Solely the CDR3 DNA is kept, with 42 bases framed from the first base. At the junction V is shortened by 6 bases and J by 7 bases, with 15 bases in between. The sequenced sample consisted of memory CD4+ T cells sorted from blood. The sample's cell subset or site label, decoded: CD45RA-negative fraction. The chain couples TRBV19 to TRBJ2-2, with the D gene too uncertain to name. This TCR derives from a woman aged 30 to 39 in good health. The encoded CDR3 is CASRRQPLDGELFF. The DNA sequence is as follows: TGTGCCAGTAGACGGCAGCCTCTTGACGGGGAGCTGTTTTTT.